This TCR beta chain was observed in a study of cytomegalovirus exposure and HLA in healthy donors. Study results and limitations: Researchers counted roughly 150 TCR beta chains as cytomegalovirus-associated. Sequencing probably produced one cluster of sequence variants that were highly shared.

PCR amplification relied on 60 Vbeta primers (plus 13 Jbeta primers). Some clones are missing from TCRdb's copy, which holds only in-frame ones; the method was immunoSEQ multiplex PCR. Altogether 200,000 to 250,000 clones are present, less than 85% being singletons, with the ten largest covering about 0.63%. CDR3 length: 15 residues. Germline CDR1 and CDR2: MDHEN and SYDVKM. As concerns this clone: Its antigen is not identified.

The TCR sequence derives from a young man in good health and CMV-seronegative. Sequenced: PBMCs. The V and J genes are TRBV28 and TRBJ2-5, with D possibly TRBD2 on 6 matching bases. The DNA end favors TRBJ2-7, so the J call may be wrong. As DNA, the CDR3 is TGTGCCAGCAGTCGTACTAGCCTGAGCTCCTACGAGCAGTACTTC. This translates into CASSRTSLSSYEQYF.